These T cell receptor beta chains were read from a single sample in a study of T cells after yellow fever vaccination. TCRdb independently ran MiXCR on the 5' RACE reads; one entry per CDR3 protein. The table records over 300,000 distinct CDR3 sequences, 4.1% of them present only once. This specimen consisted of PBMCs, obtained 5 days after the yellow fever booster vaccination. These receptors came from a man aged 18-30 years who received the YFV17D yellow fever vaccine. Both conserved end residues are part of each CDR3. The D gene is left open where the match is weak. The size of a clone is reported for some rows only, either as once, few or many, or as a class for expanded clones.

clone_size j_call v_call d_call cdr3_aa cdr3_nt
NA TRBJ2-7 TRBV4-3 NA CASSQDFFANSYEQYF TGCGCCAGCAGCCAAGATTTTTTTGCCAACTCCTACGAGCAGTACTTC
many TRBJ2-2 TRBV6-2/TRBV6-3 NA CASSYLGTGELFF TGTGCCAGCAGTTACTTGGGCACCGGGGAGCTGTTTTTT
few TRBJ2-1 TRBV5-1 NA CASSHRELLYNEQFF TGCGCCAGCAGCCACAGGGAGCTCTTGTACAATGAGCAGTTCTTC
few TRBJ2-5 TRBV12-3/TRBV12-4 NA CASSLLAQETQYF TGTGCCAGCAGTTTATTAGCACAAGAGACCCAGTACTTC
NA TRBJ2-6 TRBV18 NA CASSRSGGAVLTF TGTGCCAGCTCACGCTCCGGGGGAGCGGTCCTGACTTTC
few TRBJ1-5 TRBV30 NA CAWSALSNQPQHF TGTGCCTGGAGTGCCCTGAGCAATCAGCCCCAGCATTTT
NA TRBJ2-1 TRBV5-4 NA CASSSPFEQFF TGTGCCAGCAGCTCCCCCTTTGAGCAGTTCTTC
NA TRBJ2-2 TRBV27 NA CASSWGIHGELFF TGTGCCAGCAGCTGGGGCATTCACGGGGAGCTGTTTTTT
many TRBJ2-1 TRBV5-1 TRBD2 CASSHGTSGGESYNEQFF TGCGCCAGCAGCCACGGGACTAGCGGGGGGGAATCCTACAATGAGCAGTTCTTC
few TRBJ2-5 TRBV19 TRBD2 CASRPAGGETQYF TGTGCCTCCCGCCCCGCGGGGGGCGAGACCCAGTACTTC
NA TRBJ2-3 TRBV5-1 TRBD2 CASSLALSGGREDTQYF TGCGCCAGCAGCTTGGCCCTCTCGGGGGGGCGGGAGGATACGCAGTATTTT
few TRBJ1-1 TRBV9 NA CASSPTDMNTEAFF TGTGCCAGCAGCCCGACAGACATGAACACTGAAGCTTTCTTT
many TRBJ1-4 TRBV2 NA CASSRRTVNEKLFF TGTGCCAGCAGTAGGCGGACAGTTAATGAAAAACTGTTTTTT
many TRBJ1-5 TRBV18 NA CASSPRPDQPQHF TGTGCCAGCTCACCGCGGCCGGACCAGCCCCAGCATTTT
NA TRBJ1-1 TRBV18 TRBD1 CASSPWEGATGTEAFF TGTGCCAGCTCACCATGGGAGGGGGCGACTGGCACTGAAGCTTTCTTT
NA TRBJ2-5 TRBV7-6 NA CASSWTGFEETQYF TGTGCCAGCAGCTGGACGGGATTCGAAGAGACCCAGTACTTC
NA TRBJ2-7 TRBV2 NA CASLRDYEQYF TGTGCCAGCCTCAGGGACTACGAGCAGTACTTC
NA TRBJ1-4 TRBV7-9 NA CASSSREKLFF TGTGCCAGCAGTTCGCGGGAAAAACTGTTTTTT
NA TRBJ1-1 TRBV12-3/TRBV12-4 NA CASSLLRRGAFF TGTGCCAGCAGTCTCCTTCGACGGGGAGCTTTCTTT
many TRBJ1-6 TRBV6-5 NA CASSYSILYRGSSPLHF TGTGCCAGCAGTTACTCGATTCTTTACCGGGGTAGCTCACCCCTCCACTTT
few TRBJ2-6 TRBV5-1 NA CASSLASVSGANVLTF TGCGCCAGCAGCTTGGCCTCGGTCTCTGGGGCCAACGTCCTGACTTTC
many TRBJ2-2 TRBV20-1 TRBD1 CSARIPGQESTGELFF TGCAGTGCTAGGATACCGGGACAGGAATCCACCGGGGAGCTGTTTTTT
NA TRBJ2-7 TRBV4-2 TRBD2 CASSQLAGYEQYF TGTGCCAGCAGCCAATTAGCGGGGTACGAGCAGTACTTC
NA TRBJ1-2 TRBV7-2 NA CASSLAAGAYGYTF TGTGCCAGCAGCTTAGCGGCAGGCGCTTATGGCTACACCTTC
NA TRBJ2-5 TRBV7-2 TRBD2 CASSYTGGAGETQYF TGTGCCAGCAGTTACACCGGGGGGGCCGGTGAGACCCAGTACTTC
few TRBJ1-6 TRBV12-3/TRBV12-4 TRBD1 CASSFETGVNSPLHF TGTGCCAGCAGTTTCGAGACAGGGGTGAATTCACCCCTCCACTTT
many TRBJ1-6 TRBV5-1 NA CASSLDGQHLNSPLHF TGCGCCAGCAGCTTGGATGGACAGCACCTTAATTCACCCCTCCACTTT
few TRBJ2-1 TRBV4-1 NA CASSQDPRGSYNEQFF TGCGCCAGCAGCCAAGATCCCCGGGGCTCCTACAATGAGCAGTTCTTC
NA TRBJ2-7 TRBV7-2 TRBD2 CASSGGATYEQYF TGTGCCAGTAGCGGGGGGGCAACCTACGAGCAGTACTTC
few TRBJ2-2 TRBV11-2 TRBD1 CASRGTGGKTGELFF TGTGCCAGCAGGGGCACAGGGGGCAAGACCGGGGAGCTGTTTTTT
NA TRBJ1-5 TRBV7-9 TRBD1 CASTDRGQPQHF TGTGCCAGCACCGACAGGGGACAGCCCCAGCATTTT
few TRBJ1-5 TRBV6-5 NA CASSRPGEGNQPQHF TGTGCCAGCAGTCGACCCGGCGAGGGCAATCAGCCCCAGCATTTT
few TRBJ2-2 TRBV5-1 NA CASSLMPSTLGTPNTGELFF TGCGCCAGCAGCTTGATGCCTTCGACGTTGGGGACACCAAACACCGGGGAGCTGTTTTTT
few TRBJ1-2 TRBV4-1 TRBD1 CASSQLGTGRFNYGYTF TGCGCCAGCAGCCAACTGGGGACAGGGAGGTTCAACTATGGCTACACCTTC
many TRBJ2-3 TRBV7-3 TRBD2 CASSPRRGGGQYF TGTGCCAGCAGCCCCCGCCGGGGGGGGGGGCAGTATTTT
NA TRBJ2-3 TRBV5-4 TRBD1 CASSPGGSPDTQYF TGTGCCAGCAGCCCAGGGGGCTCCCCAGATACGCAGTATTTT
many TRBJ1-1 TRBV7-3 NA CASSSSVENTEAFF TGTGCCAGCAGCTCCTCGGTAGAGAACACTGAAGCTTTCTTT
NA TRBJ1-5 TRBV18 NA CASSPPPPQPQHF TGTGCCAGCTCACCACCGCCCCCGCAGCCCCAGCATTTT
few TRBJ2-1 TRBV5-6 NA CASSYGQLYNEQFF TGTGCCAGCAGCTACGGACAGCTCTACAATGAGCAGTTCTTC
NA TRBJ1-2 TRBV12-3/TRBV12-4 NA CASAREGEAYGYTF TGTGCCAGCGCGAGGGAGGGGGAAGCATATGGCTACACCTTC
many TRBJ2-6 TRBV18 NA CASSLTASGANVLTF TGTGCCAGCTCACTAACGGCCTCTGGGGCCAACGTCCTGACTTTC
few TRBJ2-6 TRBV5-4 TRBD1 CASNRQGATGANVLTF TGTGCCAGCAACAGACAGGGGGCAACTGGGGCCAACGTCCTGACTTTC
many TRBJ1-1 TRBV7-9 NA CASSLWDEAFF TGTGCCAGCAGCTTGTGGGACGAAGCTTTCTTT
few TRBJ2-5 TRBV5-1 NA CASSLGEVRETQYF TGCGCCAGCAGCTTGGGAGAAGTTCGGGAGACCCAGTACTTC
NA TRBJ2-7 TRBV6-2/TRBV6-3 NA CASTETGFNHEQYF TGTGCCAGCACTGAGACGGGGTTCAACCACGAGCAGTACTTC
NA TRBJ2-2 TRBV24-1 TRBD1 CATSSGQGTGELFF TGTGCCACCTCGTCAGGACAGGGGACCGGGGAGCTGTTTTTT
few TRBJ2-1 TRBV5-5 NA CASSFSRVYNEQFF TGTGCCAGCAGCTTCAGTAGGGTCTACAATGAGCAGTTCTTC
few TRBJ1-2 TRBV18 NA CASSPPDQYYGYTF TGTGCCAGCTCACCACCGGACCAATACTATGGCTACACCTTC
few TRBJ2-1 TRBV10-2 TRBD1 CASTVNRGPYNEQFF TGCGCCAGCACCGTCAACAGGGGACCCTACAATGAGCAGTTCTTC
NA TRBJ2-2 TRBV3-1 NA CASSESLSSENTGELFF TGTGCCAGCAGCGAGTCTCTGAGTAGCGAGAACACCGGGGAGCTGTTTTTT
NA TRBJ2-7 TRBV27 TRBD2 CASSFLAGGRGEQYF TGTGCCAGCAGTTTTTTAGCGGGGGGGCGGGGCGAGCAGTACTTC
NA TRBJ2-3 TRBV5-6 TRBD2 CASSLEAGEDTDTQYF TGTGCCAGCAGCTTGGAGGCGGGGGAGGACACAGATACGCAGTATTTT
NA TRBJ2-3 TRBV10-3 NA CAISELGTDTQYF TGTGCCATCAGTGAGCTTGGCACAGATACGCAGTATTTT
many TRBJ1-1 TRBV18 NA CASSPRVGVGTEAFF TGTGCCAGCTCACCACGGGTTGGCGTCGGCACTGAAGCTTTCTTT
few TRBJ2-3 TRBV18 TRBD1 CASSPLTGGVRTDTQYF TGTGCCAGCTCACCCCTGACAGGGGGCGTTCGCACAGATACGCAGTATTTT
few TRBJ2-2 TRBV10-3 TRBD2 CATETGTSGLSAGELFF TGTGCCACTGAGACCGGGACTAGCGGGTTGTCGGCCGGGGAGCTGTTTTTT
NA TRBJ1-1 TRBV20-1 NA CSAFRTEAFF TGCAGTGCCTTTCGCACTGAAGCTTTCTTT
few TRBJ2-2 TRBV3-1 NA CASSDRGDRNTGELFF TGTGCCAGCAGCGACCGGGGGGACAGGAACACCGGGGAGCTGTTTTTT
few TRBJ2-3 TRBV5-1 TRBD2 CASSVSGTSGGDTQYF TGCGCCAGCAGCGTATCTGGGACTAGCGGGGGAGATACGCAGTATTTT